Described below is a single TCR beta chain sequence and its context. The sample originates from a study of T cell responses to AZD1222 COVID-19 vaccine. Libraries were prepared by immunoSEQ multiplex PCR; TCRdb keeps only in-frame clonotypes and omits some of them. This repertoire shows 24,000 or so clones, 80% to 90% found once; its top ten account for 30% to 40%. The study pooled second doses at about 4 or about 12 weeks. CDR3 length: 13 residues. V lost 7 bases, J lost 4 bases, and 14 bases lay in between. This receptor was obtained from an adult who received the AZD1222 COVID-19 vaccine. The chain carries TRBV12-3 or TRBV12-4 and TRBJ2-7; the D gene is possibly TRBD2 (6 bases). This sample comprised peripheral blood, obtained 28 days after the second AZD1222 dose. Here the CDR3 reads CASKNGDSYEQYF. CDR3 DNA sequence: TGTGCCAGCAAAAACGGGGACTCATACGAGCAGTACTTC.